Listed below are T cell receptor beta chains from one sample, sequenced in a study of T-cell reconstitution after alpha-beta-depleted transplantation in children. MiXCR, run by TCRdb on the PCR reads, gives a single entry per CDR3 protein. The sample contains about 300,000 distinct CDR3 sequences, about 9.4% of which appear only once. The sample in question was PBMCs, obtained before TCRalphabeta/CD19-depleted stem cell transplant. The source of these receptors is a boy under three years old with acute myeloid leukemia, due to receive a stem cell transplant. Both conserved end residues are part of each CDR3. Expanded clones get a size class; other rows say once, few or many, or leave the size out.

CDR3 protein,V gene,CDR3 length,J gene,clone size
CASSQASTRWTYEQYF,TRBV4-2,16,TRBJ2-7,many
CSGYRGDTQYF,TRBV29-1,11,TRBJ2-3,few
CASSLIVGLSYEQYF,TRBV12-3/TRBV12-4,15,TRBJ2-7,many
CSAYLLIYEQYF,TRBV20-1,12,TRBJ2-7,many
CASSLGGRNEQFF,TRBV5-6,13,TRBJ2-1,many
CATSRVKSSYNSPLHF,TRBV15,16,TRBJ1-6,few
CASSQVASYLRETQYF,TRBV4-3,16,TRBJ2-5,many
CTSSFAGLRDEKLFF,TRBV7-8,15,TRBJ1-4,few
CASSFPGTRMVNEQFF,TRBV28,16,TRBJ2-1,many
CSARTSGRDWTQYF,TRBV20-1,14,TRBJ2-5,NA
CASTRQGPAGELFF,TRBV3-2,14,TRBJ2-2,many
CATSRRTSGGAETQYF,TRBV15,16,TRBJ2-5,many
CASSLDRIAGGTDTQYF,TRBV11-2,17,TRBJ2-3,many
CASSPTSGGTYEQYF,TRBV12-3/TRBV12-4,15,TRBJ2-7,many
CASSQAGTGAEETQYF,TRBV4-2,16,TRBJ2-5,many
CASSQSAGDIAYEQYF,TRBV4-2,16,TRBJ2-7,many
CSARVGGYSNQPQHF,TRBV20-1,15,TRBJ1-5,many
CASSFSGTPKETQYF,TRBV19,15,TRBJ2-5,few
CASSQIITLDTGELFF,TRBV4-3,16,TRBJ2-2,many
CASSHLWDRPHEQYF,TRBV7-8,15,TRBJ2-7,many
CASKSTAAKNIQYF,TRBV18,14,TRBJ2-4,many
CASSPTYIGVDYGYTF,TRBV7-9,16,TRBJ1-2,many
CATSRKIPNQPQHF,TRBV15,14,TRBJ1-5,NA
CAIRRQGNQPQHF,TRBV10-3,13,TRBJ1-5,NA
CASSLWDANNSPLHF,TRBV7-2,15,TRBJ1-6,many
CASSLLGGTNTGELFF,TRBV11-2,16,TRBJ2-2,many
CASSRRTVAGGPNTGELFF,TRBV4-2,19,TRBJ2-2,few
CASSMWRNREHFF,TRBV19,13,TRBJ1-4,NA
CASRSGNNEKLFF,TRBV12-3/TRBV12-4,13,TRBJ1-4,many
CASSLARSGTTGELFF,TRBV5-1,16,TRBJ2-2,few
CAISESEGYYGYTF,TRBV10-3,14,TRBJ1-2,many
CASSRGTSLTDTQYF,TRBV7-9,15,TRBJ2-3,many
CASSLDSGRHYSYEQYF,TRBV5-1,17,TRBJ2-7,few
CASRLSTEDTQYF,TRBV12-3/TRBV12-4,13,TRBJ2-3,NA
CASSLDSQGRGANVLTF,TRBV7-6,17,TRBJ2-6,few
CASSPGTAPSEQYF,TRBV28,14,TRBJ2-7,many
CASSQGTGLTQETQYF,TRBV4-1,16,TRBJ2-5,few
CAIRGQNTEAFF,TRBV10-3,12,TRBJ1-1,many
CASSQDREELYEQYF,TRBV4-3,15,TRBJ2-7,many
CAIRTLTGSTDTQYF,TRBV10-3,15,TRBJ2-3,many
CASSRTSGRNEQFF,TRBV19,14,TRBJ2-1,many
CASSFDRAQETQYF,TRBV5-1,14,TRBJ2-5,many
CASSIDWQAFSGANVLTF,TRBV19,18,TRBJ2-6,many
CASSYSMAGYGYTF,TRBV6-5,14,TRBJ1-2,many
CASSPTSAGELFF,TRBV13,13,TRBJ2-2,NA
CASSFTDYNEQFF,TRBV11-2,13,TRBJ2-1,many
CASSQGAYRDRDSPLHF,TRBV4-2,17,TRBJ1-6,NA
CASSLTGDFVTGELFF,TRBV7-3,16,TRBJ2-2,many
CASSFPRRGLAGGRLTGELFF,TRBV12-3/TRBV12-4,21,TRBJ2-2,NA
CASSSPPNYGYTF,TRBV5-1,13,TRBJ1-2,many
CAWGQNTEAFF,TRBV30,11,TRBJ1-1,few
CASSSPGYNEQFF,TRBV7-9,13,TRBJ2-1,many
CASTLRGQNQETQYF,TRBV7-2,15,TRBJ2-5,many
CASKTRKEETQYF,TRBV19,13,TRBJ2-5,NA
CASSFSEGYNEQFF,TRBV27,14,TRBJ2-1,many
CSVSRTGGKETQYF,TRBV29-1,14,TRBJ2-5,many
CASGTSGRAQETQYF,TRBV6-1,15,TRBJ2-5,many
CASSQKKTSGGAYEQYF,TRBV4-2,17,TRBJ2-7,NA